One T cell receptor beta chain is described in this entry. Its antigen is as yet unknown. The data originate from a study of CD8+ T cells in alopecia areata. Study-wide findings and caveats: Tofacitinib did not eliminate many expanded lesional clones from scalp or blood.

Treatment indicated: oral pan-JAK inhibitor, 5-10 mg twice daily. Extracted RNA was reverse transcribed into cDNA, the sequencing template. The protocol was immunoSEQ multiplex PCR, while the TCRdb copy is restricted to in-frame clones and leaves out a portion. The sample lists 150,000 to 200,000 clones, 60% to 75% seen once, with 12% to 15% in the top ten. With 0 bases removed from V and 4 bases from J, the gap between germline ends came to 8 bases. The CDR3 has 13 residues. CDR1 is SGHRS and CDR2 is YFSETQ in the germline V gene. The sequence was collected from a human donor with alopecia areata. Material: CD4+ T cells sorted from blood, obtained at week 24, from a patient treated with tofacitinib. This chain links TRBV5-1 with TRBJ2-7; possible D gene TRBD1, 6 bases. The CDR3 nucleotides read TGCGCCAGCAGCTTGGACAGGGAGTACGAGCAGTACTTC. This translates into CASSLDREYEQYF.